The 19 T cell receptor beta chains given below trace back to one sample, sequenced in a study of cytomegalovirus exposure and HLA in healthy donors. Vbeta (60) and Jbeta (13) primers were used in the PCR. Profiled with immunoSEQ multiplex PCR; TCRdb holds only in-frame clones, not every one. Counted here are around 190,000 clones, approximately 79% occurring once; the ten biggest clones make up 1.6%. What was sequenced was PBMCs. The receptor set was obtained from a woman in her late teens or twenties in good health and CMV-seronegative.

A single count supports this clone. The rearrangement joins TRBV19 to TRBJ2-1, with 12 bases lining up with TRBD2. The CDR3 spans 16 residues. V was clipped by 3 bases and J by 9 bases; unmatched bases: 9. Germline V CDR1 and CDR2: LNHDA, SQIVND (reference sequence). The CDR3 loop is CASSMLTSGSGGEQFF. The CDR3 DNA is TGTGCCAGTAGTATGTTGACTAGCGGGAGTGGGGGTGAGCAGTTCTTC.

This chain links TRBV29-1 with TRBJ2-5, with D possibly matching TRBD2 (5 bases). The DNA end lines up better with TRBJ2-7; the J call may be wrong. CDR1 SQVTM and CDR2 ANQGSEA come from the germline V gene. The CDR3 consists of 14 residues. The CDR3 coding sequence is TGCAGCGCTCGGGTAGCGTTAAGCTCCTACGAGCAGTACTTC. As protein: CSARVALSSYEQYF.

This clone came up a few times. The chain is built from TRBV6-5 and TRBJ1-2; 8 bases line up with TRBD1. V was clipped by 4 bases and J by 6 bases; unmatched bases: 7. CDR1 and CDR2 (germline): MNHEY, SVGAGI. The CDR3 consists of 14 residues. CDR3 region: CASSSTTGGDGYTF. CDR3 in DNA: TGTGCCAGCAGTTCCACAACAGGGGGGGATGGCTACACCTTC.

The J gene is TRBJ2-7, the V gene TRBV20-1; D perhaps matches TRBD1 (5 bases). CDR3 length equals 11 residues. The germline V and J ends were trimmed by 4 bases and 6 bases, with 10 bases remaining between them. The germline V gene has CDR1 DFQATT and CDR2 SNEGSKA (reference sequence). CDR3 amino acids: CSATGRVEQYF. DNA for the CDR3: TGCAGTGCTACGGGCAGGGTCGAGCAGTACTTC.

V usage is TRBV7-9 and J usage is TRBJ1-1, with D tentatively TRBD1 (5 bases). CDR3 length: 16 residues. Deletions cut 1 base from V and 3 bases from J, with 15 bases between. Germline CDR1 is SEHNR and CDR2 is FQNEAQ (reference sequence). CDR3 region: CASSLGPQGWDTEAFF. The CDR3 bases are TGTGCCAGCAGCTTAGGGCCTCAGGGTTGGGACACTGAAGCTTTCTTT. Variable domain in full (rest from reference TRBV7-9 and TRBJ1-1): DTGVSQNPRHKITKRGQNVTFRCDPISEHNRLYWYRQTLGQGPEFLTYFQNEAQLEKSRLLSDRFSAERPKGSFSTLEIQRTEQGDSAMYLCASSLGPQGWDTEAFFGQGTRLTVV.

This chain links TRBV6-5 with TRBJ1-1; 7 bases are shared with TRBD1. V shed 8 bases, J shed 1 base, and the junction held 10 bases outside the gene matches. The CDR3 length is 15 residues. The germline CDR1 and CDR2 sequences are MNHEY and SVGAGI. The CDR3 nucleotides read TGTGCCAGCCGCTCGACCGGGACAGCGAACACTGAAGCTTTCTTT. Protein product: CASRSTGTANTEAFF.

The V and J genes are TRBV5-1 and TRBJ1-4, with 9 bases aligning to TRBD1. The CDR3 contains 16 residues. Germline assignment: CDR1 SGHRS and CDR2 YFSETQ. The junction had 8 bases not matched to a gene; V was cut back by 2 bases and J by 6 bases. CDR3 sequence (DNA): TGCGCCAGCAGCTTCGGGACAGGGAATCTTGATGAAAAACTGTTTTTT. It is translated as CASSFGTGNLDEKLFF. Looking up the rest from reference TRBV5-1 and TRBJ1-4 gives the full variable domain: KAGVTQTPRYLIKTRGQQVTLSCSPISGHRSVSWYQQTPGQGLQFLFEYFSETQRNKGNFPGRFSGRQFSNSRSEMNVSTLELGDSALYLCASSFGTGNLDEKLFFGSGTQLSVL.

On this clone: Mismatch with germline at one junction end may stem from a read error. The chain carries TRBV11-2 and TRBJ1-5; no clear D. In germline, CDR1 is SGHAT, CDR2 FQNNGV. There are 15 residues in the CDR3. The CDR3 sequence: CASSLVGDSNQPRHF. CDR3 bases: TGTGCCAGCAGCTTAGTCGGAGATAGCAATCAGCCCCGGCATTTT.

The chain combines TRBV28 with TRBJ2-1; D possibly corresponds to TRBD2 (5 bases). Trimming removed 3 bases at V and 7 bases at J, with 16 bases between. Germline V CDR1 and CDR2: MDHEN, SYDVKM. The CDR3 covers 15 residues. The CDR3 here is CASSLRVTIENEQFF. Here the CDR3 DNA reads TGTGCCAGCAGTTTGAGGGTAACCATCGAGAATGAGCAGTTCTTC.

The chain employs TRBV18 and TRBJ2-3; a possible D gene is TRBD1 (5 bases). The germline V and J ends were trimmed by 2 bases and 4 bases, with 16 bases remaining between them. Per the germline V gene, CDR1 is KGHSH and CDR2 is LQKENI. This CDR3 region has 16 residues. The CDR3 sequence: CASSPRDSGNADTQYF. The CDR3 DNA reads TGTGCCAGCTCACCAAGGGATTCAGGGAACGCAGATACGCAGTATTTT.

This clone was detected once. The V and J genes are TRBV7-9 and TRBJ1-1, with 7 bases lining up with TRBD1. The CDR3 spans 15 residues. The germline gives CDR1 SEHNR, CDR2 FQNEAQ (reference sequence). Losses at the gene ends were 4 bases for V and 3 bases for J; bases not matched to a gene: 8. CDR3 coding DNA: TGTGCCAGCAGCTCGAGGGCGGGACAGTACACTGAAGCTTTCTTT. This gives the protein CASSSRAGQYTEAFF.

CDR3 sequence reads: CASSFERSSYGYTF. CDR3 DNA: TGTGCCAGCAGCTTTGAGAGGAGCAGCTATGGCTACACCTTC. The rearrangement uses TRBV5-6 and TRBJ1-2; no firm D call. Germline V gene sequence: CDR1 SGHDT, CDR2 YYEEEE. The CDR3 spans 14 residues. Trimming stripped 2 bases from V and 4 bases from J, with 12 bases between.

The chain combines TRBV29-1 with TRBJ2-4; weak D call: TRBD1 (6 bases). Trimming left V 4 bases short and J 4 bases short, with 11 bases between. CDR3 length equals 13 residues. Germline CDR1 reads SQVTM; CDR2 reads ANQGSEA. The DNA of the CDR3 is TGCAGCGTTGCCGTGACAGGAAAAAACATTCAGTACTTC. Translating gives CSVAVTGKNIQYF.

This clone has more than one count but fewer than ten. The chain links TRBV6-5 to TRBJ2-6; the D is unclear. Per the germline V gene, CDR1 is MNHEY and CDR2 is SVGAGI. V lost 5 bases to trimming and J lost 4 bases, with 9 bases between them. The CDR3 totals 14 residues. The CDR3 here is CASSPDTGANVLTF. Written as DNA, the CDR3 is TGTGCCAGCAGTCCAGACACGGGGGCCAACGTCCTGACTTTC.

The chain has TRBV6-1 and TRBJ2-5; D may be TRBD1 (6 bases). Germline V lookup: CDR1 MNHNS, CDR2 SASEGT. Trimming stripped 2 bases from V and 7 bases from J, with 17 bases between. The CDR3 consists of 15 residues. The CDR3 region is CASSEWGQTPVTQYF. CDR3 bases: TGTGCCAGCAGTGAATGGGGGCAGACCCCAGTGACCCAGTACTTC.

The V gene is TRBV7-9, the J gene TRBJ2-7, with 7 positions matching TRBD1. V dropped 5 bases and J dropped 5; count of bases not matched to a gene: 12. CDR1 is SEHNR and CDR2 is FQNEAQ in the germline V gene (reference sequence). The CDR3 runs 15 residues. In DNA form, the CDR3 reads TGTGCCAGCAGCCCGTATCGACCGACAGGGAACGAGCAGTACTTC. Protein: CASSPYRPTGNEQYF.

This chain joins TRBV2 and TRBJ1-2; TRBD1 is a possible D gene (6 bases). CDR1 is SNHLY and CDR2 is FYNNEI in the germline V gene. Trimming removed 2 bases at V and 8 bases at J, with 24 bases between. The CDR3 spans 17 residues. CDR3 loop: CASSEYGEIGTTLGYTF. Here the CDR3 DNA reads TGTGCCAGCAGTGAATACGGCGAAATCGGGACAACGCTCGGCTACACCTTC.

The chain has TRBV4-2 and TRBJ2-5, with D unclear. This CDR3 has 14 amino acids. Germline lookup yields CDR1 LGHNA and CDR2 YNFKEQ. V gave up 0 bases and J gave up 2 bases, with 7 bases separating them. The CDR3: CASSQETAQETQYF. Here the CDR3 DNA reads TGTGCCAGCAGCCAAGAAACAGCTCAAGAGACCCAGTACTTC.

The chain is built from TRBV5-4 and TRBJ2-7, with no clear D. Between the trimmed V and J ends, which lost 0 bases and 7 bases, there was a span of 14 bases. This CDR3 region has 14 residues. Germline CDR1 is SGHNT and CDR2 is YYREEE (reference sequence). The CDR3 here is CASSLVGRSGEQYF. CDR3 coding DNA: TGTGCCAGCAGCTTGGTCGGTAGGTCCGGGGAGCAGTACTTC.